The clone carrying this T cell receptor (beta chain) was counted between two and nine times. The target antigen is unknown. The source of the sample is a study of blood T cells in healthy people across ages. PCR was performed a second time for roughly 6 to 12 cycles using a sample-barcoded 5' primer and a J-beta primer mix. TCRdb fed the 5' RACE reads into MiXCR, producing one record per CDR3 protein. The table lists more than 650,000 distinct CDR3 sequences, around a fifth of them singletons. The length of the CDR3 is 14 residues. V lost 6 bases to trimming and J lost 6 bases; unmatched junction nucleotides: 9. The study, taken as a whole, reports: Higher diversity, along with more naive CD4+ cells, distinguished long-lived donors from aged donors. There was a strong correlation between TCR beta diversity and naive T cell percentage. Calculation of diversity from one million T cells yielded estimates considered to be underestimates.

This receptor was taken from a man between 65 and 85 years old in good health. The J gene is TRBJ1-2, the V gene TRBV12-3 or TRBV12-4; 8 bases match TRBD1. The sample was blood. The chain's CDR3 is CASSPGQGSNGYTF. In DNA, the CDR3 is TGTGCCAGCAGCCCCGGACAGGGATCGAATGGCTACACCTTC.